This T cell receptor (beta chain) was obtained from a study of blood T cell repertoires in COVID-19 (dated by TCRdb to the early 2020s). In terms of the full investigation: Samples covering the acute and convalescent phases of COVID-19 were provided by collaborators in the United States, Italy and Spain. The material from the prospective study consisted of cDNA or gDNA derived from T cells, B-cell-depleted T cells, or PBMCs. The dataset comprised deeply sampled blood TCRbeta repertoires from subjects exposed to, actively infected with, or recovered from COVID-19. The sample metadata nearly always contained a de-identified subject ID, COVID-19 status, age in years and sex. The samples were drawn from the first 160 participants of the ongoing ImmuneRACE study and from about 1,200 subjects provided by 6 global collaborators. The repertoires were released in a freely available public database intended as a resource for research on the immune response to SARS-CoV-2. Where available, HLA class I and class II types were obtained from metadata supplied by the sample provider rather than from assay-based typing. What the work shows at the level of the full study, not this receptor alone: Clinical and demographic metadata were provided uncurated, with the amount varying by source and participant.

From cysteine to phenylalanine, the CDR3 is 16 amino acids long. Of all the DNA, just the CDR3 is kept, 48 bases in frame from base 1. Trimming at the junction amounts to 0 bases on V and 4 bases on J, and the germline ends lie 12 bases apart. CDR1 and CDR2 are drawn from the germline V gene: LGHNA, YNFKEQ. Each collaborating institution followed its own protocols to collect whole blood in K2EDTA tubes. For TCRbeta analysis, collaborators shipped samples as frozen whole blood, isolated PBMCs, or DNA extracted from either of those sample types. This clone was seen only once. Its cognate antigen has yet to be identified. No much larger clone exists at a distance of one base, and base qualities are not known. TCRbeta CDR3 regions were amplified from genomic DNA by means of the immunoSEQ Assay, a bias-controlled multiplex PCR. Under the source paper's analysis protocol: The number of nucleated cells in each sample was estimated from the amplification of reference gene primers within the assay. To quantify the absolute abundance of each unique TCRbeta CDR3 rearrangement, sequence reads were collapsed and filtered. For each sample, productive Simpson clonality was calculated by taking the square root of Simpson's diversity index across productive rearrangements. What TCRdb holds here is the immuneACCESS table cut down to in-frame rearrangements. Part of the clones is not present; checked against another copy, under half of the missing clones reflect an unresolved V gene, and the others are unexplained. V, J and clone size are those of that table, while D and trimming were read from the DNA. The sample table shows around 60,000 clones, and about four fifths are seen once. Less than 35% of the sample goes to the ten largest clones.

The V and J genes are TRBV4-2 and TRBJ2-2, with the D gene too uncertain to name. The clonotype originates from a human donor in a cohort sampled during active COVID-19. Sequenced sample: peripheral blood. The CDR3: CASSQEPSVFTGELFF. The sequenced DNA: TGTGCCAGCAGCCAAGAACCGAGCGTCTTCACCGGGGAGCTGTTTTTT.